The clone carrying this TCR beta chain was counted many times. Its antigen is as yet unknown. The sample comes from a study of T cell repertoires in cytomegalovirus infection. About the study: Matching HLA type, along with CMV infection, was indicated by public TCR beta signatures. Study-wide results and caveats: In two of eight donors, the top clonotype was HLA-C-restricted CMV-specific. Carriers of CMV plus the relevant HLA were identified by cumulative public TCR beta family frequency.

TCRdb called the reads again in MiXCR, with one record for every CDR3 protein. The sample has fewer than 550,000 distinct CDR3 sequences, approximately 10% seen once. The CDR3 loop spans 15 amino acids. Trimming stripped 2 bases from V and 0 bases from J, with 8 bases between. CDR1 MDHEN and CDR2 SYDVKM come from the germline V gene. This receptor was taken from a human donor in good health (CMV status not recorded). Some clones in this sample may be carry-over from other donors' samples. The sample comprised PBMCs. The V gene is TRBV28, the J gene TRBJ1-3; D remains ambiguous. The CDR3, as DNA: TGTGCCAGCAGTTTAAAACAGTACTCTGGAAACACCATATATTTT. This sequence encodes CASSLKQYSGNTIYF.